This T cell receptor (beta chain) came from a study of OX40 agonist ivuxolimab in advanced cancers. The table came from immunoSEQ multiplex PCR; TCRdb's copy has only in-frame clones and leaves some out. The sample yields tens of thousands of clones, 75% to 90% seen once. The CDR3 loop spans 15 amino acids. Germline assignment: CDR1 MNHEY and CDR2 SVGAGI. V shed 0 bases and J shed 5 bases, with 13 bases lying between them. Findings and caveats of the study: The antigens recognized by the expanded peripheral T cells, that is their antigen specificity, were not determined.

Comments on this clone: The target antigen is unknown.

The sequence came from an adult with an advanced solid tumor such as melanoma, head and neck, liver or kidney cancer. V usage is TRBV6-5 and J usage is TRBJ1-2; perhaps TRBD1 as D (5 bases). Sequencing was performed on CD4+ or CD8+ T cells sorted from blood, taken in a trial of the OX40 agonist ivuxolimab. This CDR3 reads CASSYSTDSRYGYTF. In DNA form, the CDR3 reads TGTGCCAGCAGTTACTCGACAGACTCTCGGTATGGCTACACCTTC.